This TCR beta chain is drawn from a study of T cell responses to AZD1222 COVID-19 vaccine. A note on this clone: Its antigen remains unidentified.

Study findings and constraints: Among the donors, most were white British and more were female, and clonal diversity was possibly underestimated. Nearly half of unique spike-specific TCRs reportedly avoided B.1.351 and B.1.1.7 mutated regions.

Trimming left V 4 bases short and J 11 bases short, with 20 bases between. This CDR3 has 14 residues. Germline values: CDR1 KGHSH, CDR2 LQKENI. Pooled in the analysis were second doses at about 4 or about 12 weeks. Sequencing was performed with immunoSEQ multiplex PCR; in TCRdb, only in-frame clones are kept and a portion is missing. The sample contains 91,000 or so clones, approximately 90% of which appear only once. The sequencing used peripheral blood, collected 28 days after the second AZD1222 dose. The gene calls are TRBV18 and TRBJ1-1; D possibly corresponds to TRBD1 (6 bases). This clonotype originated in an adult who received the AZD1222 COVID-19 vaccine. The CDR3 spells CASSQQTGRSEAFF. The CDR3 DNA is TGTGCCAGCTCACAACAGACAGGTAGAAGTGAGGCTTTCTTT.